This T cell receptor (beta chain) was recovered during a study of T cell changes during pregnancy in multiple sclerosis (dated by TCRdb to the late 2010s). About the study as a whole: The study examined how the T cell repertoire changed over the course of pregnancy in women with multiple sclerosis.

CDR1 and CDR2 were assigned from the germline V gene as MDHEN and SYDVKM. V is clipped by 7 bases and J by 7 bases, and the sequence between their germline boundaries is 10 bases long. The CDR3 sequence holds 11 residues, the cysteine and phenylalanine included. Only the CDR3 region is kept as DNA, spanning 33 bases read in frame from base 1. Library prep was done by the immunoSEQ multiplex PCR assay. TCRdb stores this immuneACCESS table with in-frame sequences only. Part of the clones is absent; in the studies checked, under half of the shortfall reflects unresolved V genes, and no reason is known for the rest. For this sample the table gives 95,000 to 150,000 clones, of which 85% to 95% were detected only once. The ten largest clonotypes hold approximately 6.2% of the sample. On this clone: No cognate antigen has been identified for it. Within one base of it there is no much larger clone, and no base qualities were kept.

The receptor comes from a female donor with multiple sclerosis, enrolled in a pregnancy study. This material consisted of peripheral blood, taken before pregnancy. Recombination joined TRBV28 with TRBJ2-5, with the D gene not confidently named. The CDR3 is CASTSRGTQYF. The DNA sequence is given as TGTGCCAGCACCTCCCGCGGGACCCAGTACTTC.